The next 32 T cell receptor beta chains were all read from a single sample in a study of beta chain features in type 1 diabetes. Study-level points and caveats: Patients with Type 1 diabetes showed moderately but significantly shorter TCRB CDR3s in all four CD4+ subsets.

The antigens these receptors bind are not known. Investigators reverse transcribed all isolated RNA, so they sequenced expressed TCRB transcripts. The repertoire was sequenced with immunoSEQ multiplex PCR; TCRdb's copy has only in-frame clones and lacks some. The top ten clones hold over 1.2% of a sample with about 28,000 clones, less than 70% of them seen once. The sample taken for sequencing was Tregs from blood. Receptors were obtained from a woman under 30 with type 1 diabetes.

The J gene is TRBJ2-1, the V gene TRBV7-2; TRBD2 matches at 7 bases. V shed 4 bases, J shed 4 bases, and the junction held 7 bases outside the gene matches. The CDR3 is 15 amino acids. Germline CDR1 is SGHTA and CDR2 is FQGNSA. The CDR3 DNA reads TGTGCCAGCAGCTCTGCGGGAGTCCGTTACAATGAGCAGTTCTTC. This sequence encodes CASSSAGVRYNEQFF.

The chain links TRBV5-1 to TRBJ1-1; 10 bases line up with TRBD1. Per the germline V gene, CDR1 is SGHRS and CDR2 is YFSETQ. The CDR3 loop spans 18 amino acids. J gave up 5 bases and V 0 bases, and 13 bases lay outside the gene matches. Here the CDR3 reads CASSLVGQGRTFSTEAFF. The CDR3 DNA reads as TGCGCCAGCAGCTTGGTGGGACAGGGGAGAACATTTTCAACTGAAGCTTTCTTT.

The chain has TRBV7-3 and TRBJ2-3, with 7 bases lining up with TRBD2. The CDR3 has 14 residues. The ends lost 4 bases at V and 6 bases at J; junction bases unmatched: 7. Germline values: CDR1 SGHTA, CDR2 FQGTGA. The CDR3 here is CASSSAGVADTQYF. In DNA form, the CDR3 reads TGTGCCAGCAGCTCGGCGGGGGTGGCGGATACGCAGTATTTT.

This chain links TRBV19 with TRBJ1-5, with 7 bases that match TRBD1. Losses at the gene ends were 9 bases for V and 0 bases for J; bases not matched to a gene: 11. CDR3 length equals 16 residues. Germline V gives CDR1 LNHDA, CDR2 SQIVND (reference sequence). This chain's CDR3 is CASQVTGVSSNQPQHF. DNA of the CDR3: TGTGCCAGCCAAGTAACAGGGGTATCTAGCAATCAGCCCCAGCATTTT.

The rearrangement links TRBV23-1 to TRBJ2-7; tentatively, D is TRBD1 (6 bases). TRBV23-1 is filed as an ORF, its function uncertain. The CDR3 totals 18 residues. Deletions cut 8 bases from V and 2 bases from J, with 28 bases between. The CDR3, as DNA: TGCGCCAGCTCGAAACGCACAGGGTCCCTTGGGGATCCCTACGAGCAGTACGTC. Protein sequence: CASSKRTGSLGDPYEQYV.

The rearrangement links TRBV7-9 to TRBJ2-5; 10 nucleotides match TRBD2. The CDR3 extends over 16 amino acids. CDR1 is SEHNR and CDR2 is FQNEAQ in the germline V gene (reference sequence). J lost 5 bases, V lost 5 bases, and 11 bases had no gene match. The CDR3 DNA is TGTGCCAGCAGCCGGGCTAGCGGGAGCGTCGGTGAGACCCAGTACTTC. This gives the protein CASSRASGSVGETQYF. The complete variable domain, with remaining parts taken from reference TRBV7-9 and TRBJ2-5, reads DTGVSQNPRHKITKRGQNVTFRCDPISEHNRLYWYRQTLGQGPEFLTYFQNEAQLEKSRLLSDRFSAERPKGSFSTLEIQRTEQGDSAMYLCASSRASGSVGETQYFGPGTRLLVL.

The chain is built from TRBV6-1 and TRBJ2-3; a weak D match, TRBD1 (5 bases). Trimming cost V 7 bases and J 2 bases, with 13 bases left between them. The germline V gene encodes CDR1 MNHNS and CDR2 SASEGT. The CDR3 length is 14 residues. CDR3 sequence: CASKVQGPTDTQYF. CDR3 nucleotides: TGTGCCAGCAAAGTTCAGGGCCCCACAGATACGCAGTATTTT.

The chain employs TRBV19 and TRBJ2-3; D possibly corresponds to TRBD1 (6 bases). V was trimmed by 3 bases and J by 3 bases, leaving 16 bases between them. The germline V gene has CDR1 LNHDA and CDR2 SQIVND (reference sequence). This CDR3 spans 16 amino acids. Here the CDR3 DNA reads TGTGCCAGTAGTATGGCTTGGGGCAGGGGAACAGATACGCAGTATTTT. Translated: CASSMAWGRGTDTQYF.

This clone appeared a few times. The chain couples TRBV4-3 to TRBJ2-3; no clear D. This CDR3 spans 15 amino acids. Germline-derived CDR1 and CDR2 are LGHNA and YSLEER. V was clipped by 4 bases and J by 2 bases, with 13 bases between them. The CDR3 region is CASSPQTVSTDTQYF. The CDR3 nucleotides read TGCGCCAGCAGCCCACAAACAGTTTCCACAGATACGCAGTATTTT.

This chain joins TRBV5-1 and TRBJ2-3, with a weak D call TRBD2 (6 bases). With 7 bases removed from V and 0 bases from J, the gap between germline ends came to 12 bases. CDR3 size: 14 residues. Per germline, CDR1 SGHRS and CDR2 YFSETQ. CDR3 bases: TGCGCCAGCCGGGACGGGACTAGCACAGATACGCAGTATTTT. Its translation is CASRDGTSTDTQYF. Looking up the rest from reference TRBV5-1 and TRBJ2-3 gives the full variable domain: KAGVTQTPRYLIKTRGQQVTLSCSPISGHRSVSWYQQTPGQGLQFLFEYFSETQRNKGNFPGRFSGRQFSNSRSEMNVSTLELGDSALYLCASRDGTSTDTQYFGPGTRLTVL.

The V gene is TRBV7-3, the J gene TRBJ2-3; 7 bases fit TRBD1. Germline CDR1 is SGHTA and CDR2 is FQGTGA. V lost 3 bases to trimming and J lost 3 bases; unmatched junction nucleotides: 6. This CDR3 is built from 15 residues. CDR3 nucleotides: TGTGCCAGCAGCTTGACAGGGAAGGGGACAGATACGCAGTATTTT. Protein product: CASSLTGKGTDTQYF.

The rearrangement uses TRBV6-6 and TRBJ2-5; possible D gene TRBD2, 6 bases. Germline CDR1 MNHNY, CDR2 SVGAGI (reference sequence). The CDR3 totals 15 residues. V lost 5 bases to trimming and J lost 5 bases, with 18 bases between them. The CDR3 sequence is CASSRGTLVGETQYF. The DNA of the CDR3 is TGTGCCAGCAGTCGGGGGACGCTCGTGGGGGAGACCCAGTACTTC.

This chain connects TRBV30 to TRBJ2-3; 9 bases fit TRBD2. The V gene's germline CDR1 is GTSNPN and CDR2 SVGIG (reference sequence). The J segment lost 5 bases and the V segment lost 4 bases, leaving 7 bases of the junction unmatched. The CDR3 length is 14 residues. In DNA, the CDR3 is TGTGCCTGGAACCTGGCGGGGGGGCTAGATACGCAGTATTTT. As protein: CAWNLAGGLDTQYF.

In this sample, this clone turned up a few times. CDR3 residues: CASSLRTEIYYEQYV. CDR3 coding DNA: TGTGCCAGCAGCTTAAGGACAGAGATTTACTACGAGCAGTACGTC. The chain is built from TRBV7-4 and TRBJ2-7, with TRBD1 as a possible D gene (6 bases). The V and J ends lost 2 bases and 3 bases respectively, with 14 bases between them. Germline V gene lookup returns CDR1 SGHVT and CDR2 SQSDAQ. The length of the CDR3 is 15 residues.

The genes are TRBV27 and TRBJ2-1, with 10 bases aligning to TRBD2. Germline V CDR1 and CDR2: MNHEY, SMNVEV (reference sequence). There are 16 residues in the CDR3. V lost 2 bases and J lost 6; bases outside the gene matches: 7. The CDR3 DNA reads TGTGCCAGCAGTTTAATACGGGGACTAGCGCGCAATGAGCAGTTCTTC. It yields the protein CASSLIRGLARNEQFF.

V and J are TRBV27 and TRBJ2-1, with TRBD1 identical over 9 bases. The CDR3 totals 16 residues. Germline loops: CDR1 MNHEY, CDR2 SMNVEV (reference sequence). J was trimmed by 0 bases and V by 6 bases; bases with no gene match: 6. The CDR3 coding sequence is TGTGCCAGCAGCCTACAGGGGGCCACCTCCTACAATGAGCAGTTCTTC. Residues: CASSLQGATSYNEQFF.

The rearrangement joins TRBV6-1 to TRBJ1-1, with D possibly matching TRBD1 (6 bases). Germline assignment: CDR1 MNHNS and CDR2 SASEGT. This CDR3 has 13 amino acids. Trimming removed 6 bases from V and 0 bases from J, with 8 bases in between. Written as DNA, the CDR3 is TGTGCCAGCAGGGGGACAATGAACACTGAAGCTTTCTTT. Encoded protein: CASRGTMNTEAFF.

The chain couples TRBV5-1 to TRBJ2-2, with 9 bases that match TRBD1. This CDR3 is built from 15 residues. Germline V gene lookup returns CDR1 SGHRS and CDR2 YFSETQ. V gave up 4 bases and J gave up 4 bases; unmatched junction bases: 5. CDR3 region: CASSRGQGGTGELFF. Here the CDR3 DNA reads TGCGCCAGCAGCAGGGGACAGGGAGGCACCGGGGAGCTGTTTTTT.

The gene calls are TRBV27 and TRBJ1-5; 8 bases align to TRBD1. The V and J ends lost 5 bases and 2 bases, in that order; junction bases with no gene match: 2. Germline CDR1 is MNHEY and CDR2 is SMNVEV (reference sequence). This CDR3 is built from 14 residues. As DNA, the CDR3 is TGTGCCAGCAGTACAGGGGGTGGCAATCAGCCCCAGCATTTT. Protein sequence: CASSTGGGNQPQHF.

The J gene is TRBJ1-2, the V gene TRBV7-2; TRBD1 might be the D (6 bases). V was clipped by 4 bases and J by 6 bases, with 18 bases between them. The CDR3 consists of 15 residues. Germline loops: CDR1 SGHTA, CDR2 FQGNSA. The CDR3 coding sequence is TGTGCCAGCAGCTCGCCCGGGACACCCAGACATGGCTACACCTTC. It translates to CASSSPGTPRHGYTF.

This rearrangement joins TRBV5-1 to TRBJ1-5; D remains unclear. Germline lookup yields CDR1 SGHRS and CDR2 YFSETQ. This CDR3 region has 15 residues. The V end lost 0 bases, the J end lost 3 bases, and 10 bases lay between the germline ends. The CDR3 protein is CASSLGGTDNQPQHF. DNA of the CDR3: TGCGCCAGCAGCTTGGGAGGCACCGACAATCAGCCCCAGCATTTT. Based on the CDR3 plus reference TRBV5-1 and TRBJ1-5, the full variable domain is KAGVTQTPRYLIKTRGQQVTLSCSPISGHRSVSWYQQTPGQGLQFLFEYFSETQRNKGNFPGRFSGRQFSNSRSEMNVSTLELGDSALYLCASSLGGTDNQPQHFGDGTRLSIL.

CDR3 loop: CASSVRGSQETQYF. The CDR3 nucleotides are TGTGCCAGCAGCGTAAGGGGATCCCAAGAGACCCAGTACTTC. The rearrangement joins TRBV9 to TRBJ2-5, with D maybe TRBD1 (5 bases). Germline CDR1 reads SGDLS; CDR2 reads YYNGEE. Between the trimmed V and J ends, which lost 1 base and 1 base, there was a span of 8 bases. The CDR3 is made up of 14 amino acids.

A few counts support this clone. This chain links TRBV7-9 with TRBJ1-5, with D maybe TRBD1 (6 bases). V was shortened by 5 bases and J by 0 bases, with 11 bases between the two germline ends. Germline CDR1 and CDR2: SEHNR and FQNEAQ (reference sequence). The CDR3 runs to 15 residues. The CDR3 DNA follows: TGTGCCAGCAGCCCCGGGACAAATAGCAATCAGCCCCAGCATTTT. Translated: CASSPGTNSNQPQHF.

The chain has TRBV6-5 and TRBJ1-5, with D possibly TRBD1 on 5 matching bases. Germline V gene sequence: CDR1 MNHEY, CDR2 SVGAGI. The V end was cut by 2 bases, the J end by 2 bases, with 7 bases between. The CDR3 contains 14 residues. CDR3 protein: CASSYRGGNQPQHF. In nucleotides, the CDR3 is TGTGCCAGCAGTTACCGGGGGGGCAATCAGCCCCAGCATTTT.

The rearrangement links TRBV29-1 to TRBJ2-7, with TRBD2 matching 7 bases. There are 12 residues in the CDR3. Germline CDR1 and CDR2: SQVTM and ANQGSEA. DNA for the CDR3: TGCAGTTGCCAGCGGGACCCCTACGAGCAGTACTTC. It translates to CSCQRDPYEQYF.

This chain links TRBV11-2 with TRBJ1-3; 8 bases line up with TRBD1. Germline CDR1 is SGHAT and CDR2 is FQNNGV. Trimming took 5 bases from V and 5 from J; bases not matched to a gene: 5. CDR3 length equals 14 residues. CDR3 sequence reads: CASSPTGARNTIYF. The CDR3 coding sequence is TGTGCCAGCAGCCCGACAGGGGCCAGAAACACCATATATTTT.

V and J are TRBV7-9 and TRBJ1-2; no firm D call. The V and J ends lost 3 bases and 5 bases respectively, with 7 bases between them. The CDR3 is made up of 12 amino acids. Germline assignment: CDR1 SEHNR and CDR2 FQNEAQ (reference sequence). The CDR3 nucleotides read TGTGCCAGCAGCTTCTCCGGGTATGGCTACACCTTC. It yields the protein CASSFSGYGYTF.

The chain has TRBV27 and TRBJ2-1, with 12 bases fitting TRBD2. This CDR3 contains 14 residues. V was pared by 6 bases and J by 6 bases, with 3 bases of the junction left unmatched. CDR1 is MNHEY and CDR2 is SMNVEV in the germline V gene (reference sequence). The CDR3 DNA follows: TGTGCCAGCAGGGGACTAGCGGGTTTCAATGAGCAGTTCTTC. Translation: CASRGLAGFNEQFF.

The CDR3 DNA is TGTGCCAGCAGTGGGGGTCTAGCGGGAAACACCGGGGAGCTGTTTTTT. It specifies CASSGGLAGNTGELFF. The V gene is TRBV25-1, the J gene TRBJ2-2, with 9 nucleotides matching TRBD2. With V trimmed by 4 bases and J by 2 bases, 5 bases remained unmatched. The CDR3 covers 16 residues. Per the germline V gene, CDR1 is MGHDK and CDR2 is SYGVNS.

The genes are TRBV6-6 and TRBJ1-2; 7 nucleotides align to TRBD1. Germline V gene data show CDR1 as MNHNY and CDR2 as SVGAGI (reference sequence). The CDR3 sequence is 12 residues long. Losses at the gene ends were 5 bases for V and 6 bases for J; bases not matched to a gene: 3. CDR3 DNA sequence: TGTGCCAGCAGTATAACAGGGGATGGCTACACCTTC. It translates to CASSITGDGYTF.

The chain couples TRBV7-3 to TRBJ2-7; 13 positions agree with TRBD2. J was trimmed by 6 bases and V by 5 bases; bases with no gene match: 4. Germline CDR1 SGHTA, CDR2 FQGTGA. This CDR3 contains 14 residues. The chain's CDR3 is CASSPGTSGTEQYF. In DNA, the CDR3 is TGTGCCAGCAGCCCAGGGACTAGCGGGACCGAGCAGTACTTC.

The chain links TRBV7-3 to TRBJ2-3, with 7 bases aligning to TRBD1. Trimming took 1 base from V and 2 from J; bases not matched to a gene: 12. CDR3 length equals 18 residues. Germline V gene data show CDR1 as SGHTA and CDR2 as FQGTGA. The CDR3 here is CASSLNVARGSNTDTQYF. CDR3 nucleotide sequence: TGTGCCAGCAGCTTAAATGTGGCCAGGGGGTCAAACACAGATACGCAGTATTTT.